The 22 T cell receptor beta chains below were found in one sample sequenced in a study of blood T cell repertoires in COVID-19. TCRdb's copy holds only in-frame clones and misses some; the assay was immunoSEQ multiplex PCR. The sample lists about 58,000 clones; over 70% were seen once. The specimen was peripheral blood. The receptors here all came from a human donor in a cohort sampled during active COVID-19.

This clone appeared a single time. The chain is built from TRBV5-4 and TRBJ2-3; TRBD1 might be the D (6 bases). V dropped 0 bases and J dropped 3 bases, with 11 bases sitting between them. Germline V lookup: CDR1 SGHNT, CDR2 YYREEE (reference sequence). This CDR3 contains 15 residues. The CDR3 coding sequence is TGTGCCAGCAGCTTGGCAGGGGCTGGAACAGATACGCAGTATTTT. It yields the protein CASSLAGAGTDTQYF.

The V and J genes are TRBV28 and TRBJ2-7; 11 nucleotides line up with TRBD2. This CDR3 spans 14 amino acids. Germline CDR1 is MDHEN and CDR2 is SYDVKM. The trim removed 6 bases at V and 4 bases at J, leaving 5 bases unmatched. The CDR3 DNA is TGTGCCAGCAGCCTACTAGCGGGAGAATACGAGCAGTACTTC. Encoded protein: CASSLLAGEYEQYF.

This clone was picked up a small number of times. The CDR3 nucleotides read TGTGCCAGCAGCTTGGAGGACAGGGGGGATGAAAAACTGTTTTTT. Protein: CASSLEDRGDEKLFF. The rearrangement uses TRBV5-5 and TRBJ1-4; TRBD1 aligns across 10 bases. The CDR3 has 15 amino acids. CDR1 is SGHKS, CDR2 YYEKEE, per germline (reference sequence). V lost 0 bases to trimming and J lost 6 bases; unmatched junction nucleotides: 2.

The CDR3 coding sequence is TGTGCCAGCAACCGAGGTGCCAATCAGCCCCAGCATTTT. This encodes CASNRGANQPQHF. The chain carries TRBV6-6 and TRBJ1-5; no clear D. Trimming cost V 7 bases and J 3 bases, with 10 bases left between them. Germline V gene lookup returns CDR1 MNHNY and CDR2 SVGAGI (reference sequence). CDR3 length equals 13 residues.

This chain joins TRBV7-9 and TRBJ2-7, with 7 bases lining up with TRBD2. Germline assignment: CDR1 SEHNR and CDR2 FQNEAQ (reference sequence). Trimming took 1 base from V and 2 from J; bases not matched to a gene: 8. This CDR3 comprises 16 residues. The CDR3 DNA is TGTGCCAGCAGCTTAGACGGCGGGAGAGTTCCCTACGAGCAGTACTTC. Amino acid sequence: CASSLDGGRVPYEQYF.

CDR3 bases: TGTGCCAGCAGCCAAGGTCAGACTTCCGACCTAGCCAAAAACATTCAGTACTTC. Its translation is CASSQGQTSDLAKNIQYF. The chain combines TRBV3-1 (or the pseudogene TRBV3-2) with TRBJ2-4; no firm D call. The CDR3 is 18 amino acids. The V end was cut by 1 base, the J end by 0 bases, with 16 bases between. Germline V gene lookup returns CDR1 LGHDT and CDR2 YNNKEL (reference sequence).

This clone has just a few counts. The chain has TRBV19 and TRBJ2-7, with 11 nucleotides matching TRBD1. Trimming took 6 bases from V and 3 from J; bases not matched to a gene: 4. The CDR3 extends over 14 amino acids. Germline V CDR1 and CDR2: LNHDA, SQIVND (reference sequence). CDR3 residues: CASSSGTGGYEQYF. CDR3 nucleotides: TGTGCCAGTAGCTCCGGGACAGGGGGCTACGAGCAGTACTTC.

The chain combines TRBV5-5 with TRBJ2-7; D is unresolved. The CDR3 contains 12 residues. Between the trimmed V and J ends, which lost 1 base and 2 bases, there was a span of 4 bases. CDR1 and CDR2 (germline): SGHKS, YYEKEE (reference sequence). The CDR3 spells CASSLPAYEQYF. CDR3 DNA sequence: TGTGCCAGCAGCTTGCCTGCCTACGAGCAGTACTTC. Full variable domain (outside the CDR3, taken from reference TRBV5-5 and TRBJ2-7): DAGVTQSPTHLIKTRGQQVTLRCSPISGHKSVSWYQQVLGQGPQFIFQYYEKEERGRGNFPDRFSARQFPNYSSELNVNALLLGDSALYLCASSLPAYEQYFGPGTRLTVT.

This chain joins TRBV12-3 or TRBV12-4 and TRBJ2-6; no firm D call. The CDR3 has 12 residues. Deletions cut 3 bases from V and 18 bases from J, with 15 bases between. CDR3 sequence: CASSFIVADRTF. The CDR3 coding sequence is TGTGCCAGCAGTTTTATTGTCGCCGATAGGACTTTC.

The chain has TRBV9 and TRBJ2-7, with a possible D match to TRBD1 (6 bases). The germline V gene encodes CDR1 SGDLS and CDR2 YYNGEE. This CDR3 comprises 15 residues. Trimming cost V 4 bases and J 5 bases, with 19 bases left between them. The CDR3 sequence: CASSPLVQGRDEQYF. CDR3 nucleotides: TGTGCCAGCAGCCCCCTAGTACAGGGTCGCGACGAGCAGTACTTC.

The V gene is TRBV18, the J gene TRBJ2-5, with 8 bases lining up with TRBD1. The germline CDR1 and CDR2 sequences are KGHSH and LQKENI. V lost 5 bases and J lost 5; bases outside the gene matches: 10. The CDR3 has 15 residues. As DNA, the CDR3 is TGTGCCAGCTCATCCGAGCCAGGGGGCTGGGAGACCCAGTACTTC. Protein product: CASSSEPGGWETQYF.

The V call is TRBV9, the J call TRBJ1-5; the D gene is possibly TRBD1 (6 bases). Germline V gives CDR1 SGDLS, CDR2 YYNGEE. The V and J ends lost 0 bases and 7 bases respectively, with 11 bases between them. The CDR3 sequence is 14 residues long. CDR3 residues: CASSVGTGKQPQHF. The CDR3 nucleotides are TGTGCCAGCAGCGTAGGAACAGGGAAACAGCCCCAGCATTTT.

This chain connects TRBV28 to TRBJ2-7; TRBD1 agrees at 11 bases. V lost 6 bases and J lost 3; bases outside the gene matches: 7. The CDR3 is 15 amino acids. In germline, CDR1 is MDHEN, CDR2 SYDVKM. The CDR3 coding sequence is TGTGCCAGCAGGGCCGCCGGGACAGGGGGCTACGAGCAGTACTTC. Translating it yields CASRAAGTGGYEQYF.

This clone was recorded only once. The chain links TRBV7-8 to TRBJ2-1, with D possibly being TRBD2 (5 bases). CDR3 length: 12 residues. Germline-derived CDR1 and CDR2 are SGHVS and FQNEAQ. V lost 5 bases, J lost 9 bases, and 11 bases lay in between. The chain's CDR3 is CASSPRRGEQFF. The CDR3 DNA is TGTGCCAGCAGCCCCCGACGGGGTGAGCAGTTCTTC.

This clone came up many times. This sequence joins TRBV27 and TRBJ1-5; D perhaps matches TRBD1 (5 bases). Germline lookup yields CDR1 MNHEY and CDR2 SMNVEV (reference sequence). There are 13 residues in the CDR3. V was trimmed by 4 bases and J by 9 bases, leaving 13 bases between them. The DNA of the CDR3 is TGTGCCAGCAGTTCTTCAGGGATTTGGCCCCAGCATTTT. Encoded protein: CASSSSGIWPQHF.

The chain couples TRBV29-1 to TRBJ2-6; D is ambiguous. The length of the CDR3 is 14 residues. Germline V gives CDR1 SQVTM, CDR2 ANQGSEA. V gave up 6 bases and J gave up 6 bases, with 15 bases separating them. CDR3 sequence: CSVSGAEVANVLTF. CDR3 DNA: TGCAGCGTCTCCGGTGCTGAAGTGGCCAACGTCCTGACTTTC.

The chain combines TRBV11-2 with TRBJ1-2; tentatively, D is TRBD1 (6 bases). Germline loops: CDR1 SGHAT, CDR2 FQNNGV. This CDR3 is built from 14 residues. V gave up 5 bases and J gave up 0 bases, with 10 bases separating them. CDR3 sequence (DNA): TGTGCCAGCAGCCCGAGGACAGCTAACTATGGCTACACCTTC. Its translation is CASSPRTANYGYTF.

The V and J genes are TRBV30 and TRBJ2-7; the D gene is possibly TRBD2 (5 bases). This CDR3 comprises 13 residues. Germline V CDR1 and CDR2: GTSNPN, SVGIG (reference sequence). Trimming took off 5 bases at V and 3 bases at J, with 14 bases between the two ends. The CDR3: CAWAPRDFYEQYF. DNA for the CDR3: TGTGCCTGGGCCCCCCGGGATTTCTACGAGCAGTACTTC.

The chain employs TRBV2 and TRBJ2-7; 7 bases map to TRBD2. V was clipped by 1 base and J by 0 bases; unmatched bases: 6. The CDR3 consists of 16 residues. Germline V gene sequence: CDR1 SNHLY, CDR2 FYNNEI. In DNA form, the CDR3 reads TGTGCCAGCAGTGAAGGTCTAGCGGAAAGCTCCTACGAGCAGTACTTC. This sequence encodes CASSEGLAESSYEQYF. The full variable domain, with the rest looked up from reference TRBV2 and TRBJ2-7, is EPEVTQTPSHQVTQMGQEVILRCVPISNHLYFYWYRQILGQKVEFLVSFYNNEISEKSEIFDDQFSVERPDGSNFTLKIRSTKLEDSAMYFCASSEGLAESSYEQYFGPGTRLTVT.

The rearrangement joins TRBV5-8 to TRBJ2-3; TRBD2 is a possible D gene (6 bases). There are 13 residues in the CDR3. V was trimmed by 2 bases and J by 3 bases, leaving 7 bases between them. Germline assignment: CDR1 SGHTS and CDR2 YDEGEE. Here the CDR3 reads CASSFGLTDTQYF. The CDR3 nucleotides are TGTGCCAGCAGCTTCGGACTAACAGATACGCAGTATTTT.

The CDR3: CASSPRDRDYGYTF. DNA of the CDR3: TGTGCCAGCTCACCACGGGACAGAGACTATGGCTACACCTTC. This chain joins TRBV18 and TRBJ1-2, with TRBD1 identical over 7 bases. V shed 1 base and J 3 bases; nucleotides not matched to a gene: 2. Germline loops: CDR1 KGHSH, CDR2 LQKENI. The CDR3 extends over 14 amino acids.

In its sample, this clone was seen a few times. The CDR3 is CASSYTLAGGRDGELFF. The CDR3 DNA reads as TGTGCCAGCAGCTATACCCTAGCGGGGGGGCGTGACGGGGAGCTGTTTTTT. V and J are TRBV11-2 and TRBJ2-2; 12 positions agree with TRBD2. Germline V CDR1 and CDR2: SGHAT, FQNNGV. The junction had 10 bases not matched to a gene; V was cut back by 4 bases and J by 7 bases. CDR3 length: 17 amino acids. Using reference TRBV11-2 and TRBJ2-2 for the parts outside the CDR3, the full variable domain is EAGVAQSPRYKIIEKRQSVAFWCNPISGHATLYWYQQILGQGPKLLIQFQNNGVVDDSQLPKDRFSAERLKGVDSTLKIQPAKLEDSAVYLCASSYTLAGGRDGELFFGEGSRLTVL.